One and the same sample provided the 18 T cell receptor beta chains below, sequenced in a study of control samples from healthy donors and cancer patients. Profiled with immunoSEQ multiplex PCR; TCRdb holds only in-frame clones, not every one. The data contain tens of thousands of clones, 91% of them singletons. The sequenced material came from PBMCs. The receptors shown here come from a man between 50 and 59 years old with lung cancer.

The J gene is TRBJ1-6, the V gene TRBV11-2; D perhaps matches TRBD1 (6 bases). CDR3 size: 13 residues. Germline V CDR1 and CDR2: SGHAT, FQNNGV. The V and J ends lost 5 bases and 8 bases respectively, with 10 bases between them. The CDR3 sequence is CASSGRQDSPLHF. In DNA form, the CDR3 reads TGTGCCAGCAGCGGACGACAGGATTCACCCCTCCACTTT.

The V and J genes are TRBV19 and TRBJ1-5; 7 nucleotides agree with TRBD1. The J segment lost 4 bases and the V segment lost 4 bases, leaving 1 base of the junction unmatched. Per germline, CDR1 LNHDA and CDR2 SQIVND (reference sequence). The CDR3 is made up of 13 amino acids. The CDR3 bases are TGTGCCAGTAGTAGGGACAGTAATCAGCCCCAGCATTTT. It codes for CASSRDSNQPQHF. The whole variable domain, filled in from reference TRBV19 and TRBJ1-5, reads DGGITQSPKYLFRKEGQNVTLSCEQNLNHDAMYWYRQDPGQGLRLIYYSQIVNDFQKGDIAEGYSVSREKKESFPLTVTSAQKNPTAFYLCASSRDSNQPQHFGDGTRLSIL.

The rearrangement links TRBV7-9 to TRBJ2-3; no clear D gene. V was clipped by 2 bases and J by 5 bases, with 11 bases between them. The CDR3 loop spans 14 amino acids. CDR1 is SEHNR, CDR2 FQNEAQ, per germline (reference sequence). The CDR3 DNA reads TGTGCCAGCAGCTTATCCTCGTCTGGAGATACGCAGTATTTT. This encodes CASSLSSSGDTQYF.

The genes are TRBV9 and TRBJ2-1; the D is unclear. The V gene's germline CDR1 is SGDLS and CDR2 YYNGEE. V was clipped by 3 bases and J by 5 bases, with 12 bases between them. CDR3 length equals 14 residues. CDR3 nucleotide sequence: TGTGCCAGCAGCGGACCTAGTACCAACAATGAGCAGTTCTTC. Protein product: CASSGPSTNNEQFF.

This chain uses TRBV6-5 with TRBJ1-2; TRBD1 matches 9 bases. The CDR3 has 14 residues. CDR1 is MNHEY, CDR2 SVGAGI, per germline. The V gene end was trimmed by 6 bases and the J gene end by 4 bases; junction bases not matched to a gene: 6. The CDR3 bases are TGTGCCAGCAGGAAACAGGGGGCAGGCTATGGCTACACCTTC. Translating it yields CASRKQGAGYGYTF.

The chain carries TRBV12-3 or TRBV12-4 and TRBJ1-5; no definite D call. The CDR3 loop spans 13 amino acids. Trimming shortened V by 4 bases and J by 5 bases, and 9 bases separated the two germline ends. CDR3 in amino acids: CASSWTEDQPQHF. The CDR3 DNA reads TGTGCCAGCAGTTGGACGGAGGATCAGCCCCAGCATTTT.

The chain couples TRBV9 to TRBJ2-1; D unresolved. Between the trimmed V and J ends, which lost 4 bases and 0 bases, there was a span of 14 bases. CDR3 length: 16 residues. Germline lookup yields CDR1 SGDLS and CDR2 YYNGEE. The CDR3 loop is CASSSGPAGSYNEQFF. Written as DNA, the CDR3 is TGTGCCAGCAGCTCCGGGCCGGCTGGCTCCTACAATGAGCAGTTCTTC.

The chain has TRBV7-9 and TRBJ1-2; no firm D call. The CDR3 sequence is 12 residues long. The V end lost 5 bases, the J end lost 6 bases, and 10 bases lay between the germline ends. Germline loops: CDR1 SEHNR, CDR2 FQNEAQ (reference sequence). CDR3 bases: TGTGCCAGCAGCCTACAGCCCGATGGCTACACCTTC. Protein: CASSLQPDGYTF.

This rearrangement joins TRBV5-1 to TRBJ1-6; a weak D match, TRBD1 (5 bases). The CDR3 has 15 residues. Trimming took 2 bases from V and 9 from J, leaving 15 bases between them. The V gene's germline CDR1 is SGHRS and CDR2 YFSETQ. The CDR3 protein is CASSFLGPGRSPLHF. The CDR3 DNA sequence: TGCGCCAGCAGCTTTTTGGGACCCGGGCGTTCACCCCTCCACTTT. Together with reference TRBV5-1 and TRBJ1-6, the CDR3 gives the full variable domain: KAGVTQTPRYLIKTRGQQVTLSCSPISGHRSVSWYQQTPGQGLQFLFEYFSETQRNKGNFPGRFSGRQFSNSRSEMNVSTLELGDSALYLCASSFLGPGRSPLHFGNGTRLTVT.

The gene calls are TRBV20-1 and TRBJ2-2; perhaps D is TRBD1 or TRBD2 (5 bases each). Germline assignment: CDR1 DFQATT and CDR2 SNEGSKA (reference sequence). The CDR3 is made up of 11 amino acids. The germline V and J ends were trimmed by 3 bases and 9 bases, with 8 bases remaining between them. The CDR3 spells CSARGERELFF. CDR3 in DNA: TGCAGTGCTAGGGGGGAAAGGGAGCTGTTTTTT.

This clone was picked up one time. The chain employs TRBV6-1 and TRBJ2-7, with 13 bases that match TRBD2. Germline CDR1 reads MNHNS; CDR2 reads SASEGT. Trimming took 11 bases from V and 0 from J; bases not matched to a gene: 16. This CDR3 contains 18 residues. CDR3 in DNA: TGTGCCGGAAGTGGTAGGACTAGCGGGGGCCCTAGCTCCTACGAGCAGTACTTC. Residues: CAGSGRTSGGPSSYEQYF.

The rearrangement uses TRBV13 and TRBJ1-3; no reliable D call. The germline V and J ends were trimmed by 3 bases and 4 bases, with 22 bases remaining between them. Per germline, CDR1 PRHDT and CDR2 FYEKMQ (reference sequence). The CDR3 has 18 amino acids. CDR3 in amino acids: CASSFFKKGSTGGNTIYF. The CDR3 coding sequence is TGTGCCAGCAGCTTTTTCAAGAAGGGAAGCACCGGGGGAAACACCATATATTTT.

This chain connects TRBV6-5 to TRBJ2-7, with no clear D. V dropped 0 bases and J dropped 3 bases, with 12 bases sitting between them. In germline, CDR1 is MNHEY, CDR2 SVGAGI. The CDR3 loop spans 15 amino acids. In DNA form, the CDR3 reads TGTGCCAGCAGTTACTCGACGGCCTTCTTCTACGAGCAGTACTTC. Translating gives CASSYSTAFFYEQYF.

This chain uses TRBV20-1 with TRBJ2-4, with D possibly being TRBD1 (6 bases). Germline V gene data show CDR1 as DFQATT and CDR2 as SNEGSKA (reference sequence). This CDR3 comprises 13 residues. V lost 3 bases and J lost 7, with 13 bases in between. The CDR3 sequence: CSASKGVDNIQYF. The CDR3 DNA is TGCAGTGCTAGTAAGGGGGTTGACAACATTCAGTACTTC.

A note on this clone: This sample also contains other DNA sequences that code for the same CDR3. The rearrangement joins TRBV19 to TRBJ1-1; a weak D match, TRBD1 (6 bases). Germline V gives CDR1 LNHDA, CDR2 SQIVND (reference sequence). This CDR3 is built from 14 residues. Trimming took 5 bases from V and 1 from J, leaving 11 bases between them. The chain's CDR3 is CASSLGRGNTEAFF. CDR3 coding DNA: TGTGCCAGTAGTCTAGGCAGGGGGAACACTGAAGCTTTCTTT. Full variable domain (remainder filled in from reference TRBV19 and TRBJ1-1): DGGITQSPKYLFRKEGQNVTLSCEQNLNHDAMYWYRQDPGQGLRLIYYSQIVNDFQKGDIAEGYSVSREKKESFPLTVTSAQKNPTAFYLCASSLGRGNTEAFFGQGTRLTVV.

This chain joins TRBV30 and TRBJ2-3, with 10 nucleotides matching TRBD1. The ends lost 4 bases at V and 4 bases at J; junction bases unmatched: 5. Germline V gene data show CDR1 as GTSNPN and CDR2 as SVGIG (reference sequence). The CDR3 spans 14 residues. This CDR3 is CAWTGTGEADTQYF. CDR3 DNA: TGTGCCTGGACCGGGACAGGGGAGGCAGATACGCAGTATTTT.

This CDR3 is CATSSHRVQETQYF. CDR3 in DNA: TGTGCCACCAGTTCACACAGGGTGCAAGAGACCCAGTACTTC. The chain links TRBV24-1 to TRBJ2-5; D is possibly TRBD1 (6 bases). V shed 6 bases and J shed 2 bases, with 12 bases lying between them. The CDR3 covers 14 residues. The germline gives CDR1 KGHDR, CDR2 SFDVKD.

This chain links TRBV10-3 with TRBJ1-4; possible D gene TRBD1, 5 bases. With 6 bases removed from V and 6 bases from J, the gap between germline ends came to 11 bases. Germline CDR1 and CDR2: ENHRY and SYGVKD. The CDR3 runs to 13 residues. The DNA for the CDR3 is TGTGCCATCAGCGGGACTTCGGATGAAAAACTGTTTTTT. Encoded protein: CAISGTSDEKLFF.